This T cell receptor beta chain was identified in a study of beta chain features in type 1 diabetes. Across the whole study: Taken together, all samples contributed 95 million to 110 million examined sorted cells.

TCRB transcripts that were expressed got sequenced, as all of the isolated RNA had been reverse transcribed. TCRdb's copy holds only in-frame clones and misses some; the assay was immunoSEQ multiplex PCR. This sample has under 950,000 clones, with roughly 15% found just once. This CDR3 has 15 residues. The V gene lost 3 bases and the J gene lost 2 bases, with 14 bases spanning the gap. Per germline, CDR1 LNHDA and CDR2 SQIVND (reference sequence). As regards this clone: Its antigen is unknown.

Whole-study results and caveats: When VDJ junctions were examined, type 1 diabetes patients showed fewer insertions and more deletions. Patients' naive, central memory and regulatory TCRB repertoires appeared more alike than those of healthy donors.

All of the sorted populations showed purity greater than 95%. Sequenced material: naive CD4+ T cells from blood. The chain is built from TRBV19 and TRBJ2-7; TRBD1 or TRBD2 may be the D gene (5 bases each). The receptor's source is a woman aged 18-29 years in good health. DNA of the CDR3: TGTGCCAGTAGTATCTGGGACCCAGTTCCCTACGAGCAGTACTTC. Its translation: CASSIWDPVPYEQYF.